This T cell receptor (beta chain) was sequenced in a study of CD8 T cells in ankylosing spondylitis. Study outcomes and limitations: What appeared characteristic of ankylosing spondylitis blood was a TCR beta motif of eight or nine highly homologous variants.

TCRdb processed the 5' RACE reads anew with MiXCR; each CDR3 protein has one entry. Of under 550,000 distinct CDR3 sequences in the sample, 25% to 30% are singletons; the top ten hold 0.89%. Comment on this clonotype: Its target is unknown.

V lost 2 bases, J lost 5 bases, and 13 bases stayed unmatched. The CDR3 consists of 18 residues. Germline V gene sequence: CDR1 LNHNV, CDR2 YYDKDF (reference sequence). The V call is TRBV15, the J call TRBJ2-5, with 11 bases identical to TRBD1. Sample: blood, either unsorted or a sorted T cell fraction (not recorded which). The sequence came from a male donor with ankylosing spondylitis. Here the CDR3 DNA reads TGTGCCACCAGCAGAAACTACCCGGGACAGGGGGTTGGGGAGACCCAGTACTTC. It is translated as CATSRNYPGQGVGETQYF.